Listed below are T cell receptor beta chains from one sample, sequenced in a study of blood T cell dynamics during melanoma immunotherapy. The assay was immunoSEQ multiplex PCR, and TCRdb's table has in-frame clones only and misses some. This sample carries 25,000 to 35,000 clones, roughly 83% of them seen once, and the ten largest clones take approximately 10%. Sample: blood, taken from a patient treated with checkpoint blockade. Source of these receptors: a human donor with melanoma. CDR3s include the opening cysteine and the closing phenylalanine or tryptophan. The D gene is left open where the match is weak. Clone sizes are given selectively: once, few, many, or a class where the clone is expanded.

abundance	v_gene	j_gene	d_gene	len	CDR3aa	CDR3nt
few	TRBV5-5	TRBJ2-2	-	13	CASSLLDTGELFF	TGTGCCAGCAGCTTGTTAGACACCGGGGAGCTGTTTTTT
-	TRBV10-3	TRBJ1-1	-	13	CAISEEMNTEAFF	TGTGCCATCAGTGAGGAGATGAACACTGAAGCTTTCTTT
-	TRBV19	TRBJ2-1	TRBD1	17	CASRENRGSGSYNEQFF	TGTGCCAGTAGGGAGAACAGGGGGTCCGGCTCCTACAATGAGCAGTTCTTC
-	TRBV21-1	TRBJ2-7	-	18	CASSMPLCRDQSSYEQYF	TGTGCCAGCAGCATGCCCCTTTGCCGGGACCAGAGCTCCTACGAGCAGTACTTC
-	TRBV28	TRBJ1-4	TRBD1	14	CASMSGQPNEKLFF	TGTGCCAGCATGTCGGGACAGCCTAATGAAAAACTGTTTTTT
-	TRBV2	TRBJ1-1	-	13	CASSVGLNTEAFF	TGTGCCAGCAGTGTTGGGCTGAACACTGAAGCTTTCTTT
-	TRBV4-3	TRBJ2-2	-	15	CASSQFLFEPGELFF	TGCGCCAGCAGCCAATTTTTGTTTGAACCCGGGGAGCTGTTTTTT
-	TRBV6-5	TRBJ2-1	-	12	CASTSRRGEQFF	TGTGCCAGCACCTCTCGCCGTGGTGAGCAGTTCTTC
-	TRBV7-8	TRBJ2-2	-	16	CASSLDRAPNTGELFF	TGTGCCAGCAGCTTAGACCGGGCTCCGAACACCGGGGAGCTGTTTTTT
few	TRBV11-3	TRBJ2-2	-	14	CASSLNRGEGELFF	TGTGCCAGCAGCTTAAACCGGGGCGAAGGGGAGCTGTTTTTT
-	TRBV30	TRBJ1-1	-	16	CAWRPPLGRSNTEAFF	TGTGCCTGGAGACCCCCCTTGGGAAGGTCGAACACTGAAGCTTTCTTT
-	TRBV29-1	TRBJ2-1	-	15	CSVPRATSSYNEQFF	TGCAGCGTGCCACGGGCGACGAGCTCCTACAATGAGCAGTTCTTC
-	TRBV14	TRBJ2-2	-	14	CASMGRLNTGELFF	TGTGCCAGCATGGGGCGTCTGAACACCGGGGAGCTGTTTTTT
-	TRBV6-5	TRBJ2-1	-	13	CASSYPLGDEQFF	TGTGCCAGCAGTTACCCTCTGGGAGATGAGCAGTTCTTC
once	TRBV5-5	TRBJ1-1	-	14	CASSLDRRNTEAFF	TGTGCCAGCAGCTTGGACAGGAGGAACACTGAAGCTTTCTTT
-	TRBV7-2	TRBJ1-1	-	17	CASSLGKIGQPNTEAFF	TGTGCCAGCAGCTTAGGTAAAATCGGACAGCCGAACACTGAAGCTTTCTTT
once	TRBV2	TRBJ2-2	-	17	CASSSREWDANTGELFF	TGTGCCAGCAGTAGCCGGGAATGGGACGCGAACACCGGGGAGCTGTTTTTT
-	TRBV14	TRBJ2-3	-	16	CASSQRVQKALDTQYF	TGTGCCAGCAGCCAACGGGTACAGAAAGCCCTAGATACGCAGTATTTT
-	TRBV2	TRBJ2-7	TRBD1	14	CASRDTGGGYEQYF	TGTGCCAGCAGAGACACAGGGGGTGGTTACGAGCAGTACTTC
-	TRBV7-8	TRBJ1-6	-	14	CASSLRGGNSPLHF	TGTGCCAGCAGCTTAAGAGGGGGGAATTCACCCCTCCACTTT
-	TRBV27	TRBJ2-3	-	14	CASSLTGLTDTQYF	TGTGCCAGCAGTTTAACAGGCCTTACAGATACGCAGTATTTT
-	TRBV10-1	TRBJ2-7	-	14	CARNEAGHIYEQYF	TGCGCCAGAAACGAGGCGGGACATATCTACGAGCAGTACTTC
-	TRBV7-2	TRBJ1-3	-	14	CASSHGVSGNTIYF	TGTGCCAGCAGCCACGGGGTCTCTGGAAACACCATATATTTT
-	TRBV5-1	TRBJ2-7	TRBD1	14	CASSQQGAYYEQYF	TGCGCCAGCAGCCAACAGGGGGCCTACTACGAGCAGTACTTC
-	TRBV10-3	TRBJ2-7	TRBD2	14	CAISGTSGSYEQYF	TGTGCCATCTCCGGGACTAGCGGCTCCTACGAGCAGTACTTC
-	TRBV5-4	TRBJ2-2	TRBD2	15	CASNVAGVSTGELFF	TGTGCCAGCAACGTAGCGGGAGTTAGCACCGGGGAGCTGTTTTTT
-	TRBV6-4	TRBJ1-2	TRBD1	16	CASSDLTGTGFMGYTF	TGTGCCAGCAGTGACCTAACCGGGACAGGCTTTATGGGCTACACCTTC
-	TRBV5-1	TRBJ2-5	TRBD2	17	CASSLGGTSGSRETQYF	TGCGCCAGCAGCTTGGGCGGGACTAGCGGGAGTCGTGAGACCCAGTACTTC
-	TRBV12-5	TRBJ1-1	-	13	CASAQQGNTEAFF	TGTGCTAGTGCCCAACAGGGGAACACTGAAGCTTTCTTT
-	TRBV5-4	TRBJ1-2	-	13	CASSLEGSYGYTF	TGTGCCAGCAGCTTGGAAGGGTCCTATGGCTACACCTTC
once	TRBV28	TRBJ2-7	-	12	CASSLVRYEQYF	TGTGCCAGCAGCTTGGTGCGTTACGAGCAGTACTTC
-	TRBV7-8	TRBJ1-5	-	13	CASSLADGQPQHF	TGTGCCAGCAGCCTAGCGGACGGTCAGCCCCAGCATTTT
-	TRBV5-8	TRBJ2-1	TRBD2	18	CASSLMGLAGGSYNEQFF	TGTGCCAGCAGCTTGATGGGACTAGCGGGAGGAAGCTACAATGAGCAGTTCTTC
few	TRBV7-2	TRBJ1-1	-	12	CASSFSDTEAFF	TGTGCCAGCAGCTTCAGTGACACTGAAGCTTTCTTT
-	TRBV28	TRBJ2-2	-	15	CASSLADLGTGELFF	TGTGCCAGCAGTTTAGCAGACCTGGGAACCGGGGAGCTGTTTTTT
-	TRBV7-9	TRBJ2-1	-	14	CASSSLGAYNEQFF	TGTGCCAGCAGCTCCCTAGGGGCCTACAATGAGCAGTTCTTC
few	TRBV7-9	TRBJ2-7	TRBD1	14	CASSAGTVTYEQYF	TGTGCCAGCAGCGCCGGGACAGTAACCTACGAGCAGTACTTC
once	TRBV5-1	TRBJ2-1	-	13	CASSLAGLAEQFF	TGCGCCAGCAGCTTGGCCGGGCTAGCGGAGCAGTTCTTC
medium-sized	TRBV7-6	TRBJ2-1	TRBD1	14	CASSPGQGANEQFF	TGTGCCAGCAGCCCGGGACAGGGGGCAAATGAGCAGTTCTTC
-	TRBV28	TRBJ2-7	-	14	CASSLHGSSYEQYF	TGTGCCAGCAGTCTACACGGCTCCTCCTACGAGCAGTACTTC
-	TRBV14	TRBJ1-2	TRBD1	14	CASSKLTGDGGYTF	TGTGCCAGCAGCAAGCTGACAGGGGATGGCGGCTACACCTTC
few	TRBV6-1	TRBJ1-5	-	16	CASSEDGGAGFQPQHF	TGTGCCAGCAGTGAAGATGGGGGCGCGGGCTTTCAGCCCCAGCATTTT
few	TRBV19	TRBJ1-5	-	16	CASRTAGSGGNQPQHF	TGTGCCAGTAGAACCGCGGGGTCCGGAGGCAATCAGCCCCAGCATTTT
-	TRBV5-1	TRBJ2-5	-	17	CASSLASTGRPKGDQYF	TGCGCCAGCAGCTTGGCATCGACAGGACGCCCTAAGGGGGACCAGTACTTC
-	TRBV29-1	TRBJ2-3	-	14	CSVAKGTDTDTQYF	TGCAGCGTTGCAAAGGGCACTGATACAGATACGCAGTATTTT
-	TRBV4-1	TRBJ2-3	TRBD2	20	CASSQDRIPRDYPSTDTQYF	TGCGCCAGCAGCCAAGATAGAATCCCCCGGGACTACCCTTCCACAGATACGCAGTATTTT
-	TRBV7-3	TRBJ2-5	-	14	CASSLAGQQETQYF	TGTGCCAGCAGCTTAGCGGGACAGCAAGAGACCCAGTACTTC
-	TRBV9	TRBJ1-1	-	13	CASSVADRAAAFF	TGTGCCAGCAGCGTAGCCGATCGCGCCGCAGCTTTCTTT
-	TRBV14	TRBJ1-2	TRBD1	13	CASTRTGSYGYTF	TGTGCCAGCACCCGGACAGGGAGCTATGGCTACACCTTC
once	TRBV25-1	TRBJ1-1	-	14	CASSDYGTETEAFF	TGTGCCAGCAGTGATTACGGGACGGAGACTGAAGCTTTCTTT
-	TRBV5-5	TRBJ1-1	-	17	CASSLRQDGSRGTEAFF	TGTGCCAGCAGCTTGAGGCAGGACGGGTCCCGAGGCACTGAAGCTTTCTTT
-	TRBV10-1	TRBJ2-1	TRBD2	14	CASRLGTSGSEQFF	TGCGCCAGCAGACTGGGGACTAGCGGGAGTGAGCAGTTCTTC
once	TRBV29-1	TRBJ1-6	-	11	CSVVVGFTLHF	TGCAGCGTTGTAGTCGGGTTCACCCTCCACTTT
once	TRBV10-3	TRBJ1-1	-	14	CAIIPDGLNTEAFF	TGTGCCATCATCCCGGACGGCTTGAACACTGAAGCTTTCTTT
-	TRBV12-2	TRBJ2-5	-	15	CASRSQRQGDETQYF	TGTGCAAGTCGCTCCCAGAGACAGGGGGACGAGACCCAGTACTTC
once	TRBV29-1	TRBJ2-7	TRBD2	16	CSVVLTAGVGTYEQYF	TGCAGCGTTGTTCTTACAGCGGGAGTAGGGACCTACGAGCAGTACTTC
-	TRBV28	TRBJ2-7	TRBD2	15	CASSQAGGRRHEQYF	TGTGCCAGCAGTCAGGCGGGCGGGAGGAGGCACGAGCAGTACTTC
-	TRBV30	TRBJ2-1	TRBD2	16	CAWSVRRGGSYNEQFF	TGTGCCTGGAGTGTAAGGCGGGGGGGTTCCTACAATGAGCAGTTCTTC